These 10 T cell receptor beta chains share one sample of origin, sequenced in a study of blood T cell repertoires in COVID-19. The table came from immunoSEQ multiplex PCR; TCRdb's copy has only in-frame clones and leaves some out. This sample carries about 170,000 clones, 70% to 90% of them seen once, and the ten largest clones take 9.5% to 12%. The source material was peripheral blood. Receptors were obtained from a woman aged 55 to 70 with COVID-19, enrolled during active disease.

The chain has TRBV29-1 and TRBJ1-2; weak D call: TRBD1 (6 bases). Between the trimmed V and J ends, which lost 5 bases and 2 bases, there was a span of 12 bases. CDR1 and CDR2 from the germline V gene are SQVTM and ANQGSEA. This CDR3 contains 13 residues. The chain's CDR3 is CSVRKQGNYGYTF. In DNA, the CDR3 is TGCAGCGTTCGAAAACAGGGAAACTATGGCTACACCTTC. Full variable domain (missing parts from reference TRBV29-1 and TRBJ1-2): SAVISQKPSRDICQRGTSLTIQCQVDSQVTMMFWYRQQPGQSLTLIATANQGSEATYESGFVIDKFPISRPNLTFSTLTVSNMSPEDSSIYLCSVRKQGNYGYTFGSGTRLTVV.

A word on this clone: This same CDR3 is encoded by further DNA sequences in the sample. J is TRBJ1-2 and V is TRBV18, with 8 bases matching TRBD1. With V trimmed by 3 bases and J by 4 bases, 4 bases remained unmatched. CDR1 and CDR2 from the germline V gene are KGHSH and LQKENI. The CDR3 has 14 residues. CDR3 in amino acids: CASSPEDRAYGYTF. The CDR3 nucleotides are TGTGCCAGCTCACCTGAGGACAGGGCCTATGGCTACACCTTC. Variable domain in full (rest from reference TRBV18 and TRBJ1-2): NAGVMQNPRHLVRRRGQEARLRCSPMKGHSHVYWYRQLPEEGLKFMVYLQKENIIDESGMPKERFSAEFPKEGPSILRIQQVVRGDSAAYFCASSPEDRAYGYTFGSGTRLTVV.

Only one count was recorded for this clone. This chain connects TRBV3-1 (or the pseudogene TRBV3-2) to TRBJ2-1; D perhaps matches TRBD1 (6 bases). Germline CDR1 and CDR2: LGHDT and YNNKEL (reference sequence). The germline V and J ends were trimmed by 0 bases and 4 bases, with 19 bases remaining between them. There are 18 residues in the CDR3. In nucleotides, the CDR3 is TGTGCCAGCAGCCAAGAGGGGACCGGGACATATCCTTACAATGAGCAGTTCTTC. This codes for CASSQEGTGTYPYNEQFF.

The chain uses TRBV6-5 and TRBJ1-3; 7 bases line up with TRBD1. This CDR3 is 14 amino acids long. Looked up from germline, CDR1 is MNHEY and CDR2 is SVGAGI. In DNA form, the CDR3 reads TGTGGCACCGCCGCCGACAGGGCAAGAAACACCATATATTTT. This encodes CGTAADRARNTIYF.

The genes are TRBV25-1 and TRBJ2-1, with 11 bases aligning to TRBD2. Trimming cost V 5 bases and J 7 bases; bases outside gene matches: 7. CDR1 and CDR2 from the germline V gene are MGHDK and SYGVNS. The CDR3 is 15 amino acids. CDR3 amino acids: CASSKLAGVDNEQFF. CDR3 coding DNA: TGTGCCAGCAGTAAACTAGCGGGAGTGGATAATGAGCAGTTCTTC.

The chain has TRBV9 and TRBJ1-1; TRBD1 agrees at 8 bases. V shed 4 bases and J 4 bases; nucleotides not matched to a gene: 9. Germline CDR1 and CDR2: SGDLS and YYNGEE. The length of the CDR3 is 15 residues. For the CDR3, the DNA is TGTGCCAGCAGCCAAACCTCGGACAGGGTCACTGAAGCTTTCTTT. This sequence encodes CASSQTSDRVTEAFF.

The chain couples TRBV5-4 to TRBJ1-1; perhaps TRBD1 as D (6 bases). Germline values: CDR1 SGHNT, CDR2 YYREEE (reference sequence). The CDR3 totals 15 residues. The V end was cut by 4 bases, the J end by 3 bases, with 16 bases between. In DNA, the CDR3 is TGTGCCAGCAGCCCCCGAGGGGGAACCCACACTGAAGCTTTCTTT. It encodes CASSPRGGTHTEAFF.

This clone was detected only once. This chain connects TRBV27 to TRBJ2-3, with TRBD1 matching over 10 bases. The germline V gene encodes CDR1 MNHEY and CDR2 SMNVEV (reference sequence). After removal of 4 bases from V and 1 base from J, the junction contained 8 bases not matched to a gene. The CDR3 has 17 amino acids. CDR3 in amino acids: CASSSWLDRGGTDTQYF. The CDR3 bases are TGTGCCAGCAGTTCATGGCTGGACAGGGGGGGCACAGATACGCAGTATTTT.

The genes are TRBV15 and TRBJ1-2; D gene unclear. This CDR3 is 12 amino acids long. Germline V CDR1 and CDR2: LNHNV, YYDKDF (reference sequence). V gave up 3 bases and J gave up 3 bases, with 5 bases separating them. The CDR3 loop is CATSRADYGYTF. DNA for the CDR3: TGTGCCACCAGCAGGGCCGACTATGGCTACACCTTC.

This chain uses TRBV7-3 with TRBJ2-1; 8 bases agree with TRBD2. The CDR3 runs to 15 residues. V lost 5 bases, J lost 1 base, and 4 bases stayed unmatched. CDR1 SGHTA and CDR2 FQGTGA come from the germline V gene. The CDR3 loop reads CASSPAGGSYNEQFF. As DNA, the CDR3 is TGTGCCAGCAGCCCTGCGGGAGGTTCCTACAATGAGCAGTTCTTC.